This T cell receptor (beta chain) was sequenced in a study of blood T cell repertoires in COVID-19. As for the study in general: From the United States, Italy and Spain came samples of acute and convalescent COVID-19. In each case, the material was cDNA or gDNA derived from T cells, B-cell-depleted T cells, or PBMCs.

The CDR3 has 14 residues. Trimming shortened V by 2 bases and J by 6 bases, and 10 bases separated the two germline ends. The V gene's germline CDR1 is LGHNA and CDR2 YSLEER. Methods used by the authors: Amplification with reference gene primers provided the estimates of nucleated cell counts. Clones were sequenced by immunoSEQ multiplex PCR, and TCRdb holds only the in-frame ones, with some missing. D and trimming were read from the DNA, whereas the V and J calls and clone size are those reported in that table. The sample shows around 150,000 clones, 87% of them seen only once. The receptor was derived from a woman between 55 and 75 years old who had recovered from COVID-19. V and J are TRBV4-3 and TRBJ2-2, with a possible D match to TRBD1 (5 bases). Sequencing input: peripheral blood. CDR3 in DNA: TGCGCCAGCAGCCAAACCAGGGCGGCCGGGGAGCTGTTTTTT. Protein product: CASSQTRAAGELFF.